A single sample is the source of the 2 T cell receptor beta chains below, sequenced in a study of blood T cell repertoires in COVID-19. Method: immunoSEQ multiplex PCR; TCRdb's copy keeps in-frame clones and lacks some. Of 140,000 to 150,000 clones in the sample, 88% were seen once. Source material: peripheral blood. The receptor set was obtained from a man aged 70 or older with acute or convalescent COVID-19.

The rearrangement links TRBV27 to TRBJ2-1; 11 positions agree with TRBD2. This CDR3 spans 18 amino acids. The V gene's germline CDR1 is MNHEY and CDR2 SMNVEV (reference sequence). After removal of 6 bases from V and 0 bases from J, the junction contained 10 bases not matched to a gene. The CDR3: CASSPTRTSGYSYNEQFF. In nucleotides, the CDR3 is TGTGCCAGCAGCCCCACCCGGACTAGCGGGTACTCCTACAATGAGCAGTTCTTC.

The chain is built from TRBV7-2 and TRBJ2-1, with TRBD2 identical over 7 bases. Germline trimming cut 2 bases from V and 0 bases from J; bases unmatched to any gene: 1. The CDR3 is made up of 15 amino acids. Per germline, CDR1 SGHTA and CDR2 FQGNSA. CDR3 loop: CASSLTSASYNEQFF. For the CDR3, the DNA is TGTGCCAGCAGCTTAACTAGCGCCTCCTACAATGAGCAGTTCTTC.